This T cell receptor (beta chain) appears in the sequencing data of a study of T cell responses to AZD1222 COVID-19 vaccine listed by TCRdb under 2021. About the study as a whole: A total of 233 trial participants underwent TCR sequencing, of whom about 200 received two doses of AZD1222 and some 25 received two doses of the MenACWY control vaccine. Trial participants were enrolled by age into subgroups of 18-55, 56-69 and 70-plus years, and approximately 150, 30 and 60 TCR-sequenced participants, respectively, were included in these subgroups.

The CDR3 regions of human TCRbeta chains were subjected to immunosequencing. The published analysis was carried out like this. TCRs in the repertoires were compared against a reference library of SARS-CoV-2-specific TCRs that had been generated with the MIRA antigen-specificity platform. Breadth meant the fraction of unique TCRs that were SARS-CoV-2-associated, whereas depth meant the fraction of total T cells that were SARS-CoV-2-associated. Using the MIRA data, every spike-specific TCR was mapped to the spike region that the TCR reacted to and assigned to either a CD4 or a CD8 class. Log10-transformed breadth and depth values were compared by one-way ANOVA with Sidak's multiple comparisons tests. Entries here come from immuneACCESS through TCRdb and include only in-frame sequences with V and J called. Some clones fail to appear in such tables; in the studies checked, an unresolved V gene covers under half of the shortfall, and the cause of the remainder is unknown. D and trimming come from the DNA, and the V and J calls and clone size come from that table. The sample table shows about 100,000 clones, and about 89% are seen once. 4% to 5% of the sample rests with the top ten.

V is pruned by 4 bases and J by 9 bases, leaving 12 bases of the junction without a gene match. The CDR3 goes from the cysteine to the phenylalanine over 17 residues. The retained sequence is limited to the CDR3, 51 bases, with the frame set at the first base. CDR1 and CDR2 are drawn from the germline V gene: SGDLS, YYNGEE. Explained via the paper, the time point label denotes: baseline before first vaccination. Interpreted using the paper, the treatment or condition label stands for: meningococcal conjugate vaccine given as trial control. The vaccinee samples were drawn from two UK trials, COV001 and COV002, one of which was a single-blind randomized controlled phase 2/3 trial testing AZD1222 (ChAdOx1 nCoV-19) in healthy adults. For TCRbeta chain sequencing, PBMC samples from trial participants were taken at day 0 and at day 28 after the second dose. Overall study outcomes, separate from this receptor: CD4 TCRs associated with the vaccine covered the entire spike protein, and the dominant responses were in regions 160-218 and 743-854. A significant rise in spike-specific TCR breadth and depth was observed after two AZD1222 doses relative to day 0 and relative to MenACWY recipients. Conclusions about previously exposed vaccinees are limited because only 5 or 6 AZD1222 recipients were SARS-CoV-2 seropositive at baseline. Participants were mostly white British and included more females than males, and it was suggested by the authors that clonal diversity may have been underestimated. Nearly half of unique spike-specific TCRs reportedly recognized epitopes outside regions mutated in the B.1.351 and B.1.1.7 variants. Because no day 14 peak-response samples were available, repertoires were characterized only after the peak T cell response. In the small 56-69-year group, the increase in depth fell short of significance, most likely because of low power.

This clone was counted at least ten times. The target of this receptor is not known. Base qualities are not provided; no much larger clone lies one nucleotide away. The chain is assembled from TRBV9 and TRBJ2-1; 14 nucleotides in the junction match TRBD2. This TCR came from an adult in good health. The sequenced sample was peripheral blood, obtained on day 0 of MenACWY control vaccination. Read as DNA, the sequence is TGTGCCAGCAGCCCGCATCCTGGACTAGCGGGGGGTAGTGAGCAGTTCTTC. It encodes CASSPHPGLAGGSEQFF.